This record covers a single TCR beta chain. The data stem from a study of blood T cell repertoires in COVID-19. Study context: Samples taken during acute and convalescent COVID-19 were collected in the United States, Italy and Spain.

Which cohort a participant joined came from the clinical history participants gave. In the source study's methods: Amplification of reference gene primers provided the estimated nucleated cell counts. This table comes from immunoSEQ multiplex PCR, and its TCRdb copy is limited to in-frame clones, with some not included. V, J and clone size were drawn from that table, and D and trimming were deduced from the DNA. The sample carries about 270,000 clones, more than 75% recorded once. Sequencing used PBMCs or T cells enriched from blood (not recorded which). This clonotype originated in a woman aged 60-75 years in a cohort exposed to, infected with or recovered from COVID-19 (not recorded which).

The CDR3 sequence: CASSDQGWTEAFF. In nucleotides, the CDR3 is TGTGCCAGCAGTGACCAGGGGTGGACTGAAGCTTTCTTT. The V call is TRBV2, the J call TRBJ1-1; a possible D gene is TRBD1 (6 bases). There are 13 residues in the CDR3. Trimming took 3 bases from V and 5 from J, leaving 10 bases between them. Germline-derived CDR1 and CDR2 are SNHLY and FYNNEI.